This T cell receptor (beta chain) was sequenced for a study of blood T cell repertoires in COVID-19. Study background: COVID-19 samples collected from the United States, Italy and Spain covered acute and convalescent phases. PBMCs, B-cell-depleted T cells, or T cells were the source of the cDNA or gDNA that made up the material.

Germline lookup yields CDR1 SGHVS and CDR2 FNYEAQ. The CDR3 spans 14 residues. V gave up 5 bases and J gave up 6 bases; unmatched junction bases: 6. In the authors' workflow: By means of reference gene primer amplification, nucleated cell counts were estimated. The repertoire was sequenced with immunoSEQ multiplex PCR; TCRdb's copy has only in-frame clones and lacks some. From that table come the V and J calls and clone size; the DNA was used to work out D and trimming. The sample shows roughly 220,000 clones, 86% of them seen only once. The rearrangement uses TRBV7-6 and TRBJ2-3; 9 bases agree with TRBD1. The receptor was derived from a man older than 75 with acute or convalescent COVID-19. What was sequenced was peripheral blood. In DNA form, the CDR3 reads TGTGCCAGCAGCCCCAGACAGGGGGGCGATACGCAGTATTTT. Its translation is CASSPRQGGDTQYF.